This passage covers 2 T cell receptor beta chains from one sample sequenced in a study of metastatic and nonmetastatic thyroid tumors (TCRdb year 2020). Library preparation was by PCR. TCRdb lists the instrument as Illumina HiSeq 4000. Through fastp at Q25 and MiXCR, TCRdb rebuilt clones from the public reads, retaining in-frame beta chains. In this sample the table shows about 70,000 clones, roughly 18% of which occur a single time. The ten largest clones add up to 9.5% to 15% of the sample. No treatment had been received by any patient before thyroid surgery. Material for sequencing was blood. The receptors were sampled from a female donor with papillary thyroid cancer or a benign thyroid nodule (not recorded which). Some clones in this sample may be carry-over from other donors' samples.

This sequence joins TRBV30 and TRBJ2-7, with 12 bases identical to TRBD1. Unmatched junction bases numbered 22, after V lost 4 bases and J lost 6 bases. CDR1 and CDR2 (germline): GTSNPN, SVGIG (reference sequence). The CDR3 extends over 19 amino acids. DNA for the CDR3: TGTGCCTGGACCGGATATTGGGGCCCGTTTGGGACAGGGGGCCCCGAGCAGTACTTC. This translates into CAWTGYWGPFGTGGPEQYF.

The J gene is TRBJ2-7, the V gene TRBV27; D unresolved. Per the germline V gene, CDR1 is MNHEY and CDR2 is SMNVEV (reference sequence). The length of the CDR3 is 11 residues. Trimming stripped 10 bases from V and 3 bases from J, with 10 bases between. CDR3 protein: CATRLGYEQYF. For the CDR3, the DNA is TGTGCCACTCGACTCGGCTACGAGCAGTACTTC.